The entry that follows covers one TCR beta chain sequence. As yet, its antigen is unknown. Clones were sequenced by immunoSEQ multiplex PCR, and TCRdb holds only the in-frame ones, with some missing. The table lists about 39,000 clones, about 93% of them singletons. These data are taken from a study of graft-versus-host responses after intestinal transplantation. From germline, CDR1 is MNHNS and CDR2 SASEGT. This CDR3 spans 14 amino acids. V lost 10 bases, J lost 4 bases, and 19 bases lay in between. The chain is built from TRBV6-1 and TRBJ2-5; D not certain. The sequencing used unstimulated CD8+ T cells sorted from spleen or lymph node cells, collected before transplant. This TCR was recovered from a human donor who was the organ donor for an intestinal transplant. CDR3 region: CATRVPPTRETQYF. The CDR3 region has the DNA TGTGCCACCCGGGTGCCCCCCACTCGAGAGACCCAGTACTTC.